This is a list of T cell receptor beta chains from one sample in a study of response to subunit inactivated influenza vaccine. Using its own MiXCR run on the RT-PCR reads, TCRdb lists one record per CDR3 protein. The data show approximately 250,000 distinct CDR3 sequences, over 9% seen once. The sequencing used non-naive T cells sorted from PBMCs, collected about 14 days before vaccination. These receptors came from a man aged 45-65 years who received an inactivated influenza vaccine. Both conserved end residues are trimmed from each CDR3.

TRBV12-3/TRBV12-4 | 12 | ASSSGTAHQPQH
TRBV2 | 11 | ASGRLENSPLH
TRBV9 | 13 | ASSVASGLGYGYT
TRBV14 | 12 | ASSDSAHTDTQY
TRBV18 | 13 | ASSPGGRGSYEQY
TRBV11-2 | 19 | ASSRESISGRPKSSYNEQF
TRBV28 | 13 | ASSQLAGASYEQY
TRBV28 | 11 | ASSSGQYYEQY
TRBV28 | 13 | ASRNGQGIGETQY
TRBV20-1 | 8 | SAQRETQY
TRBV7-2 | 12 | ASSLGGSQETQY
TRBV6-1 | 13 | ASSAGGSYTGELF
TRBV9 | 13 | ASSVELAGGDTQY
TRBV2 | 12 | ASVRDKSTNEQF
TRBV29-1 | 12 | SVERSRTTDTQY
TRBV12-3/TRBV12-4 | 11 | ASSLGPGGEQY
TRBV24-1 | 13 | ATGELSSGANVLT
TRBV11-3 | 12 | ASSQQGMNTEAF
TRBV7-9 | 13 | ASSARDSRTDTQY
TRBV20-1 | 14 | SARDDRYSSGNTIY
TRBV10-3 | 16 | AISEFSAWTGVLETQY
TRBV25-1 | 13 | ASSVTGFSGNTIY
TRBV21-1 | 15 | ASSRPGGTPITDTQY
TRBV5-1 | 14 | ASSLYGQGMVGEQF
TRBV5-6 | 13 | ASSSTQAGTDTQY
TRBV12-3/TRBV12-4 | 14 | ASSILAAASYNEQF
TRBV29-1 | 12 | SAILAESTDTQY
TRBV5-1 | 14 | ASTPEGSSGANVLT
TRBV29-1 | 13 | SVVVAGWENQPQH
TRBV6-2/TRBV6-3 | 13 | ASSTPGTNNQPQH
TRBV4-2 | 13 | ASSVGGTDTDTQY
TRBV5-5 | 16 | ASSLAVAGGPGANVLT
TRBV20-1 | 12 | SARVTGGTGELF
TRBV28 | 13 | ASSSPGGSNTEAF
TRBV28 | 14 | ASSGVLSVGFNEQY
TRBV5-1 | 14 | ASSSETDRPYNEQF
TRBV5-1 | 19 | ASSLGYGSIREPLLNYGYT
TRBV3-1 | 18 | ASSQLVGTADRGFTDTQY
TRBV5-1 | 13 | ASSPGTSGTGELF
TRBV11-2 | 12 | ASSLWDNSYEQY
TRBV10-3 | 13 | AISSLGLNTGELF
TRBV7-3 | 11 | ASSLSSRDEQF
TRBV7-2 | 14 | ASSRRGTGVYNEQF
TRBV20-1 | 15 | SARGQSSGVFTDTQY
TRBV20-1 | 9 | SARLYNEQF
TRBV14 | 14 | ASSQVSSANTGELF
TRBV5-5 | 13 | ASSQAGGYNYGYT
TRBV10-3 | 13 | AISGGLGSNTEAF
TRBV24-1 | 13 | ATSDPTTSTGELF
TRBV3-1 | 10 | ASSSEGAGYT
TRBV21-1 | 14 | ASSYGDRTTIETQY
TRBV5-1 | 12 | ASSLISENTEAF
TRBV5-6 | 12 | ASSLRDRVYGYT
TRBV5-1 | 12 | ASRITGGTDTQY